This TCR beta chain was sequenced during a study of control samples from healthy donors and cancer patients. V lost 2 bases, J lost 0 bases, and 13 bases lay in between. The CDR3 loop spans 15 amino acids. Looked up from germline, CDR1 is GTSNPN and CDR2 is SVGIG (reference sequence). Sequencing used immunoSEQ multiplex PCR; TCRdb keeps in-frame clones, though not all of them. Its listing shows 150,000 to 200,000 clones. The clonotype comes from a woman in her 30s in good health. The sequencing sample was made of blood. The rearrangement uses TRBV30 and TRBJ1-2, with D hard to call. The CDR3 spells CAWSPEPLPNYGYTF. The CDR3 nucleotides are TGTGCCTGGAGTCCAGAGCCCCTTCCTAACTATGGCTACACCTTC.